A selection of T cell receptor beta chains follows, all from one sample in a study of cytotoxic CD8 clonotypes in ibrutinib-treated CLL. Repertoires were generated with immunoSEQ multiplex PCR, while TCRdb's copy carries only in-frame clones and drops some. Counted here are about 200,000 clones, approximately 72% occurring once; the ten biggest clones make up roughly 12%. Sequences were derived from PBMCs, sampled after 24 months of ibrutinib treatment. All receptors derive from a human donor with chronic lymphocytic leukemia. The CDR3 runs from the conserved cysteine through the conserved F or W. Fields, in order: D gene, clone size, V gene, J gene, CDR3 protein, CDR3 DNA. A D gene is named only where the DNA matches it firmly. The size field is filled for only some rows; it gives once, few, many or a size class.

-,-,TRBV28,TRBJ2-7,CGTGAGIHEQYF,TGTGGGACGGGAGCCGGAATCCACGAGCAGTACTTC
-,few,TRBV4-1,TRBJ2-7,CASSGREEQYF,TGCGCCAGCAGCGGACGAGAGGAGCAGTACTTC
-,-,TRBV7-9,TRBJ2-7,CASSSLGIDYEQYF,TGTGCCAGCAGCTCCCTAGGGATTGACTACGAGCAGTACTTC
TRBD2,-,TRBV5-4,TRBJ2-7,CASSLLGLASEQYF,TGTGCCAGCAGCTTGTTGGGACTAGCGAGCGAGCAGTACTTC
TRBD1,few,TRBV5-1,TRBJ2-5,CASSSPGQGGETQYF,TGCGCCAGCAGCTCCCCGGGACAGGGCGGAGAGACCCAGTACTTC
TRBD1,-,TRBV6-5,TRBJ2-7,CASSRDRWYEQYF,TGTGCCAGCAGTCGGGACAGGTGGTACGAGCAGTACTTC
-,few,TRBV7-2,TRBJ1-2,CASSSPPRDYGYTF,TGTGCCAGCAGTTCCCCCCCACGGGACTATGGCTACACCTTC
-,-,TRBV7-9,TRBJ2-1,CASSLAFLASRRNEQFF,TGTGCCAGCAGCTTAGCTTTTTTGGCCTCCCGTCGGAATGAGCAGTTCTTC
-,-,TRBV5-1,TRBJ1-1,CASSLAREVTEAFF,TGCGCCAGCAGCTTGGCAAGGGAGGTTACTGAAGCTTTCTTT
TRBD2,-,TRBV29-1,TRBJ2-7,CSVEGRRGAHEQYF,TGCAGCGTTGAGGGCCGGCGGGGGGCGCATGAGCAGTACTTC
-,-,TRBV18,TRBJ1-5,CASSPDGNLDSNQPQHF,TGTGCCAGCTCACCAGACGGAAACCTGGATAGCAATCAGCCCCAGCATTTT
-,-,TRBV13,TRBJ2-3,CASSLSGEDTQYF,TGTGCCAGCAGTCTTTCGGGAGAAGATACGCAGTATTTT
TRBD2,-,TRBV5-1,TRBJ2-5,CASAGLAPRQETQYF,TGCGCCAGCGCCGGACTAGCGCCGCGACAAGAGACCCAGTACTTC